A single sample gave rise to the 27 T cell receptor beta chains below, sequenced in a study of chemoradiotherapy in HPV16-positive cancers. Assay: immunoSEQ multiplex PCR; the TCRdb copy retains only in-frame clones and omits some. The repertoire consists of under 15,000 clones, with about three fifths occurring once and the leading ten covering 16%. Sampling was conducted from a patient who underwent chemoradiotherapy. The receptor set was obtained from a human donor with HPV-associated anogenital cancer.

This sequence joins TRBV28 and TRBJ2-7; D unresolved. Per the germline V gene, CDR1 is MDHEN and CDR2 is SYDVKM. The CDR3 is made up of 14 amino acids. V lost 3 bases and J 2 bases, leaving 11 bases between the germline ends. CDR3 amino acids: CASSLISTTYEQYF. The CDR3 DNA sequence: TGTGCCAGCAGTTTGATTAGTACGACCTACGAGCAGTACTTC.

The chain recombines TRBV5-1 with TRBJ2-7, with 7 bases aligning to TRBD1. The CDR3 loop spans 15 amino acids. The V segment lost 3 bases and the J segment 1 base; nucleotides outside the gene matches: 7. Germline values: CDR1 SGHRS, CDR2 YFSETQ. CDR3 amino acids: CASSSRTGLSYEQYF. The CDR3 bases are TGCGCCAGCAGCTCCCGGACAGGTCTTTCCTACGAGCAGTACTTC.

The gene calls are TRBV30 and TRBJ1-3, with D hard to call. Germline V gene lookup returns CDR1 GTSNPN and CDR2 SVGIG (reference sequence). Trimming took off 2 bases at V and 2 bases at J, with 7 bases between the two ends. This CDR3 has 13 amino acids. CDR3 bases: TGTGCCTGGAGTATAGGGACTGGAAACACCATATATTTT. It yields the protein CAWSIGTGNTIYF.

The genes are TRBV2 and TRBJ2-7, with 9 bases lining up with TRBD2. Per the germline V gene, CDR1 is SNHLY and CDR2 is FYNNEI. The CDR3 totals 14 residues. The trim removed 4 bases at V and 6 bases at J, leaving 7 bases unmatched. CDR3 nucleotide sequence: TGTGCCAGCAGTGTAAAGTCTAGCGGGGTCGAGCAGTACTTC. This sequence encodes CASSVKSSGVEQYF.

The chain carries TRBV15 and TRBJ2-1, with 9 nucleotides matching TRBD2. The CDR3 has 15 residues. The ends lost 1 base at V and 5 bases at J; junction bases unmatched: 3. Germline loops: CDR1 LNHNV, CDR2 YYDKDF (reference sequence). CDR3 sequence reads: CATSRGSGRDNEQFF. In nucleotides, the CDR3 is TGTGCCACCAGCAGAGGTAGCGGGAGAGACAATGAGCAGTTCTTC.

The chain uses TRBV7-2 and TRBJ2-7; D is unresolved. The V gene lost 5 bases and the J gene lost 3 bases, with 11 bases spanning the gap. The germline V gene has CDR1 SGHTA and CDR2 FQGNSA. The CDR3 is made up of 13 amino acids. The CDR3 region has the DNA TGTGCCAGCAGCGCCACGGCTGGCTACGAGCAGTACTTC. This sequence encodes CASSATAGYEQYF.

The rearrangement joins TRBV6-5 to TRBJ1-1; D is undetermined. This CDR3 has 13 amino acids. Trimming took 7 bases from V and 4 from J, leaving 13 bases between them. Germline CDR1 MNHEY, CDR2 SVGAGI. This chain's CDR3 is CASTLPGGTEAFF. The CDR3 nucleotides read TGTGCCAGCACTCTTCCGGGAGGCACTGAAGCTTTCTTT.

This clone was observed a handful of times. CDR3 in amino acids: CASSEETDGFDTDTQYF. The CDR3 region has the DNA TGCGCCAGCAGTGAGGAGACGGACGGCTTTGACACAGATACGCAGTATTTT. The chain couples TRBV10-1 to TRBJ2-3; no firm D call. This CDR3 comprises 17 residues. Trimming stripped 2 bases from V and 2 bases from J, with 17 bases between. The germline gives CDR1 WNHNN, CDR2 SYGVQD (reference sequence).

This clone was seen a few times. The CDR3 DNA sequence: TGTGCCAGCTCAGGACAGGGGGTATACACCATATATTTT. Amino acid sequence: CASSGQGVYTIYF. The V call is TRBV28, the J call TRBJ1-3, with TRBD1 matching over 10 bases. J was trimmed by 8 bases and V by 8 bases; bases with no gene match: 6. In germline, CDR1 is MDHEN, CDR2 SYDVKM. This CDR3 is 13 amino acids long. Looking up the rest from reference TRBV28 and TRBJ1-3 gives the full variable domain: DVKVTQSSRYLVKRTGEKVFLECVQDMDHENMFWYRQDPGLGLRLIYFSYDVKMKEKGDIPEGYSVSREKKERFSLILESASTNQTSMYLCASSGQGVYTIYFGEGSWLTVV.

The genes are TRBV7-8 and TRBJ2-2; unclear D gene. V lost 5 bases to trimming and J lost 1 base, with 11 bases between them. The CDR3 sequence is 15 residues long. Looked up from germline, CDR1 is SGHVS and CDR2 is FQNEAQ. The CDR3 region has the DNA TGTGCCAGCAGCCCACAGACCGGGAACACCGGGGAGCTGTTTTTT. This encodes CASSPQTGNTGELFF.

This clone was seen a few times. The gene calls are TRBV28 and TRBJ2-7; maybe TRBD2 (6 bases). CDR3 length: 13 amino acids. Trimming removed 9 bases from V and 7 bases from J, with 19 bases in between. Looked up from germline, CDR1 is MDHEN and CDR2 is SYDVKM. CDR3 region: CASNTGDEGEQYF. The CDR3 bases are TGTGCCAGTAATACGGGGGATGAGGGGGAGCAGTACTTC.

V and J are TRBV28 and TRBJ1-5; D call uncertain. V lost 8 bases to trimming and J lost 4 bases, with 15 bases between them. CDR3 length equals 14 residues. Germline lookup yields CDR1 MDHEN and CDR2 SYDVKM. CDR3: CASGVAPLNQPQHF. CDR3 DNA: TGTGCCAGCGGGGTTGCGCCCTTAAATCAGCCCCAGCATTTT.

The V call is TRBV18, the J call TRBJ2-7, with a tentative D call TRBD2 (7 bases). CDR3 length: 17 residues. Trimming stripped 6 bases from V and 0 bases from J, with 21 bases between. From germline, CDR1 is KGHSH and CDR2 LQKENI. The CDR3 sequence: CASSLKGSGTSSYEQYF. The CDR3 coding sequence is TGTGCCAGCTCCCTTAAGGGAAGCGGGACAAGCTCCTACGAGCAGTACTTC. Based on the CDR3 plus reference TRBV18 and TRBJ2-7, the full variable domain is NAGVMQNPRHLVRRRGQEARLRCSPMKGHSHVYWYRQLPEEGLKFMVYLQKENIIDESGMPKERFSAEFPKEGPSILRIQQVVRGDSAAYFCASSLKGSGTSSYEQYFGPGTRLTVT.

This chain uses TRBV9 with TRBJ1-3; 10 bases map to TRBD1. V lost 3 bases and J lost 4; bases outside the gene matches: 4. Germline loops: CDR1 SGDLS, CDR2 YYNGEE. The CDR3 runs to 15 residues. This CDR3 reads CASSEGTGAGNTIYF. The CDR3 DNA reads as TGTGCCAGCAGCGAGGGGACAGGGGCCGGAAACACCATATATTTT.

The rearrangement uses TRBV4-3 and TRBJ1-2; possible D gene TRBD1, 5 bases. The CDR3 runs 13 residues. CDR1 is LGHNA and CDR2 is YSLEER in the germline V gene. The V and J ends lost 1 base and 6 bases respectively, with 9 bases between them. CDR3 in amino acids: CASSQGGRDGYTF. Here the CDR3 DNA reads TGCGCCAGCAGCCAAGGGGGGAGGGATGGCTACACCTTC.

V gene TRBV9 combines with J gene TRBJ2-2, with D unclear. Germline-derived CDR1 and CDR2 are SGDLS and YYNGEE. V was cut by 1 base and J by 4 bases, with 5 bases left in between. The CDR3 runs to 13 residues. CDR3: CASSVYLTGELFF. The CDR3 nucleotides read TGTGCCAGCAGCGTATACCTCACCGGGGAGCTGTTTTTT.

In its sample, this clone was seen a few times. The chain joins TRBV7-6 to TRBJ1-2; 9 nucleotides align to TRBD1. CDR3 size: 17 residues. Per the germline V gene, CDR1 is SGHVS and CDR2 is FNYEAQ. V lost 2 bases to trimming and J lost 4 bases; unmatched junction nucleotides: 11. The CDR3 loop reads CASSLSGQGTSRYGYTF. In DNA, the CDR3 is TGTGCCAGCAGCTTATCGGGACAGGGCACAAGTCGCTATGGCTACACCTTC.

This clone was counted a single time. V and J are TRBV10-1 and TRBJ1-1, with 11 bases that match TRBD1. Germline loops: CDR1 WNHNN, CDR2 SYGVQD (reference sequence). This CDR3 has 19 residues. Losses at the gene ends were 0 bases for V and 4 bases for J; bases not matched to a gene: 13. CDR3 region: CASSESKCGQGASLTEAFF. DNA of the CDR3: TGCGCCAGCAGTGAGTCAAAATGCGGACAGGGGGCCTCCCTCACTGAAGCTTTCTTT.

This clone was picked up a small number of times. The rearrangement uses TRBV2 and TRBJ2-1; 7 bases map to TRBD2. With 4 bases clipped from V and 5 bases from J, the junction kept 5 bases outside the gene matches. Germline-derived CDR1 and CDR2 are SNHLY and FYNNEI. The CDR3 extends over 14 amino acids. CDR3 in amino acids: CASSGRLAHNEQFF. CDR3 coding DNA: TGTGCCAGCAGTGGGAGACTAGCTCACAATGAGCAGTTCTTC. The entire variable domain, with the rest obtained from reference TRBV2 and TRBJ2-1, is as follows: EPEVTQTPSHQVTQMGQEVILRCVPISNHLYFYWYRQILGQKVEFLVSFYNNEISEKSEIFDDQFSVERPDGSNFTLKIRSTKLEDSAMYFCASSGRLAHNEQFFGPGTRLTVL.

This clone was counted between two and nine times. In nucleotides, the CDR3 is TGCGCCAGCAGCCCTGACGGGTCTGGGGCCAACGTCCTGACTTTC. It is translated as CASSPDGSGANVLTF. V gene TRBV10-1 combines with J gene TRBJ2-6; D is uncertain. The CDR3 spans 15 residues. Per germline, CDR1 WNHNN and CDR2 SYGVQD (reference sequence). V shed 6 bases and J shed 1 base, with 10 bases lying between them.

The J gene is TRBJ1-5, the V gene TRBV5-8; 7 bases map to TRBD1. CDR1 is SGHTS and CDR2 is YDEGEE in the germline V gene. The CDR3 runs to 15 residues. V gave up 4 bases and J gave up 5 bases; unmatched junction bases: 9. CDR3 nucleotide sequence: TGTGCCAGCAGCCGATACCCTGACAGGGATCAGCCCCAGCATTTT. Translating it yields CASSRYPDRDQPQHF.

In its sample, this clone ranks as medium-sized (0.01 to 0.1%). V and J are TRBV6-1 and TRBJ1-5; D might be TRBD1 (6 bases). The CDR3 spans 14 residues. Per the germline V gene, CDR1 is MNHNS and CDR2 is SASEGT. Trimming stripped 8 bases from V and 8 bases from J, with 19 bases between. CDR3 sequence reads: CASVPGQPLEPQHF. Written as DNA, the CDR3 is TGTGCCAGCGTGCCGGGACAACCTTTGGAGCCCCAGCATTTT.

This sequence joins TRBV5-1 and TRBJ2-7, with 9 bases fitting TRBD1. CDR3 length equals 13 residues. V shed 7 bases, J shed 6 bases, and the junction held 8 bases outside the gene matches. The germline gives CDR1 SGHRS, CDR2 YFSETQ. The CDR3 bases are TGCGCCAGCGGTCGACAGGGGGTTGGCGAGCAGTACTTC. This translates into CASGRQGVGEQYF.

The count of this clone is one. The CDR3 bases are TGTGCCAGCAGTTCAGAATTGGAAAACACCGGGGAGCTGTTTTTT. Translating it yields CASSSELENTGELFF. V and J are TRBV28 and TRBJ2-2; D not certain. Germline loops: CDR1 MDHEN, CDR2 SYDVKM. Deletions cut 4 bases from V and 2 bases from J, with 11 bases between. The CDR3 consists of 15 residues.

This clone was counted a few times. The chain combines TRBV19 with TRBJ2-2, with D possibly matching TRBD2 (6 bases). Germline V CDR1 and CDR2: LNHDA, SQIVND (reference sequence). The CDR3 covers 15 residues. The V and J ends lost 5 bases and 0 bases respectively, with 10 bases between them. CDR3 nucleotide sequence: TGTGCCAGTAGTTCGGGAGCCTCGAACACCGGGGAGCTGTTTTTT. The encoded protein is CASSSGASNTGELFF. Full variable domain (outside the CDR3, taken from reference TRBV19 and TRBJ2-2): DGGITQSPKYLFRKEGQNVTLSCEQNLNHDAMYWYRQDPGQGLRLIYYSQIVNDFQKGDIAEGYSVSREKKESFPLTVTSAQKNPTAFYLCASSSGASNTGELFFGEGSRLTVL.

This clone has just one count. This chain joins TRBV10-1 and TRBJ2-2; D is perhaps TRBD2 (6 bases). Germline V lookup: CDR1 WNHNN, CDR2 SYGVQD (reference sequence). This CDR3 spans 13 amino acids. V was cut by 10 bases and J by 7 bases, with 16 bases left in between. The CDR3 sequence: CATRDAGSGELFF. In DNA, the CDR3 is TGCGCCACCCGGGACGCCGGGAGCGGGGAGCTGTTTTTT.

The chain combines TRBV19 with TRBJ1-1; D unresolved. Trimming removed 6 bases from V and 4 bases from J, with 9 bases in between. The CDR3 has 12 residues. Germline V gene lookup returns CDR1 LNHDA and CDR2 SQIVND (reference sequence). The CDR3: CASSRWGTEAFF. CDR3 in DNA: TGTGCCAGTAGCCGGTGGGGCACTGAAGCTTTCTTT.